The 22 T cell receptor beta chains below were found in one sample sequenced in a study of blood T cells in healthy people across ages. A second PCR, run for roughly 7 to 12 cycles, used a sample-barcoded 5' primer plus a J-beta primer mix. TCRdb called the 5' RACE reads again in MiXCR, with one record for every CDR3 protein. In the table there are some 1.4 million distinct CDR3 sequences, 42% of which are singletons. Sequencing was done on a sample of blood. These receptors came from a woman aged 18 to 35 in good health.

As regards this clonotype: Just one base apart from a much larger clone, this may be a read error. CDR3 sequence: CAGSLQRGSDTQYF. CDR3 sequence (DNA): TGTGCCGGCAGTCTACAAAGGGGGTCAGATACGCAGTATTTT. The genes are TRBV6-6 and TRBJ2-3; maybe TRBD1 (6 bases). The CDR3 consists of 14 residues. In germline, CDR1 is MNHNY, CDR2 SVGAGI (reference sequence).

This clonotype was detected only once. Its ends do not fully match the called genes, so a read error is possible. The chain carries TRBV28 and TRBJ2-1, with TRBD2 matching 10 bases. The CDR3 is made up of 15 amino acids. Germline V CDR1 and CDR2: MDHEN, SYDVKM. The CDR3 protein is CASSLRLAGHNGQFF. Written as DNA, the CDR3 is TGTGCCAGCAGTCTGAGACTAGCGGGCCACAATGGGCAGTTCTTC.

The chain joins TRBV9 to TRBJ2-2, with D perhaps TRBD2 (6 bases). The CDR3 runs to 14 residues. Germline assignment: CDR1 SGDLS and CDR2 YYNGEE. With 7 bases removed from V and 1 base from J, the gap between germline ends came to 11 bases. The DNA of the CDR3 is TGTGCCAGCGGAGGGACTCAGAACACCGGGGAGCTGTTTTTT. Translating gives CASGGTQNTGELFF. The variable domain in full, with the rest retrieved from reference TRBV9 and TRBJ2-2, is DSGVTQTPKHLITATGQRVTLRCSPRSGDLSVYWYQQSLDQGLQFLIQYYNGEERAKGNILERFSAQQFPDLHSELNLSSLELGDSALYFCASGGTQNTGELFFGEGSRLTVL.

The genes are TRBV12-3 or TRBV12-4 and TRBJ2-1, with unresolved D. The V end was cut by 3 bases, the J end by 8 bases, with 5 bases between. The CDR3 loop spans 11 amino acids. The DNA of the CDR3 is TGTGCCAGCAGTTTCTGGGATGAGCAGTTCTTC. Translating gives CASSFWDEQFF.

The chain has TRBV6-5 and TRBJ2-6; no definite D call. The length of the CDR3 is 15 residues. Between the trimmed V and J ends, which lost 3 bases and 1 base, there was a span of 7 bases. The germline V gene encodes CDR1 MNHEY and CDR2 SVGAGI. CDR3 residues: CASSYQFSGANVLTF. Written as DNA, the CDR3 is TGTGCCAGCAGTTATCAGTTTTCTGGGGCCAACGTCCTGACTTTC.

As DNA, the CDR3 is TGCAGTGCCTTGGGGTGGGAAGTGGAAAAACTGTTTTTT. Translating gives CSALGWEVEKLFF. V and J are TRBV20-1 and TRBJ1-4; D gene uncertain. V shed 6 bases and J shed 8 bases, with 16 bases lying between them. This CDR3 region has 13 residues. Looked up from germline, CDR1 is DFQATT and CDR2 is SNEGSKA (reference sequence).

The gene calls are TRBV4-2 and TRBJ1-1, with 7 bases fitting TRBD1. Losses at the gene ends were 1 base for V and 6 bases for J; bases not matched to a gene: 5. The CDR3 is 14 amino acids. The germline V gene has CDR1 LGHNA and CDR2 YNFKEQ. The CDR3 coding sequence is TGTGCCAGCAGCCAAGGACAGGGAGAGGCTGAAGCTTTCTTT. This codes for CASSQGQGEAEAFF.

The rearrangement joins TRBV6-6 to TRBJ1-5, with D maybe TRBD1 (5 bases). Trimming took 5 bases from V and 9 from J, leaving 20 bases between them. This CDR3 comprises 15 residues. Per the germline V gene, CDR1 is MNHNY and CDR2 is SVGAGI (reference sequence). CDR3 bases: TGTGCCAGCAGTCCCCCCAGGGATGGTCCTGGGCCCCAGCATTTT. Encoded protein: CASSPPRDGPGPQHF.

This clonotype was found once. The chain combines TRBV11-2 with TRBJ2-3; D is unclear. The CDR3 spans 14 residues. V shed 5 bases and J shed 6 bases, with 15 bases lying between them. Germline V gene data show CDR1 as SGHAT and CDR2 as FQNNGV. CDR3 in DNA: TGTGCCAGCAGCGTAGGGTCTCGGGTGGATACGCAGTATTTT. It encodes CASSVGSRVDTQYF. Variable domain in full (rest from reference TRBV11-2 and TRBJ2-3): EAGVAQSPRYKIIEKRQSVAFWCNPISGHATLYWYQQILGQGPKLLIQFQNNGVVDDSQLPKDRFSAERLKGVDSTLKIQPAKLEDSAVYLCASSVGSRVDTQYFGPGTRLTVL.

In its sample, this clonotype was seen a few times. This sequence joins TRBV10-3 and TRBJ2-1; no reliable D call. Germline V gene sequence: CDR1 ENHRY, CDR2 SYGVKD. The CDR3 totals 15 residues. V was trimmed by 3 bases and J by 8 bases, leaving 17 bases between them. The CDR3 loop reads CAISESLKLLHEQFF. Here the CDR3 DNA reads TGTGCCATCAGTGAAAGCCTAAAACTTCTCCATGAGCAGTTCTTC.

The chain recombines TRBV7-8 with TRBJ1-1; 8 nucleotides agree with TRBD1. Germline trimming cut 6 bases from V and 0 bases from J; bases unmatched to any gene: 6. The CDR3 loop spans 15 amino acids. Per germline, CDR1 SGHVS and CDR2 FQNEAQ. The CDR3 DNA reads as TGTGCCAGCAGGATAACAGGGGGAATGAACACTGAAGCTTTCTTT. This sequence encodes CASRITGGMNTEAFF.

The J gene is TRBJ2-1, the V gene TRBV20-1, with 12 bases identical to TRBD2. CDR3 length: 15 amino acids. V dropped 6 bases and J dropped 8; count of bases not matched to a gene: 11. The germline gives CDR1 DFQATT, CDR2 SNEGSKA (reference sequence). CDR3 sequence reads: CSASPGLAGSDEQFF. DNA of the CDR3: TGCAGTGCCAGCCCTGGACTAGCGGGGTCCGATGAGCAGTTCTTC.

This chain connects TRBV20-1 to TRBJ1-6, with D perhaps TRBD1 (6 bases). The germline gives CDR1 DFQATT, CDR2 SNEGSKA (reference sequence). The V end was cut by 3 bases, the J end by 7 bases, with 13 bases between. This CDR3 spans 14 amino acids. CDR3: CSASTGGKNSPLHF. CDR3 nucleotides: TGCAGTGCTAGTACCGGGGGCAAGAATTCACCCCTCCACTTT.

The chain carries TRBV13 and TRBJ2-1; tentatively, D is TRBD1 (7 bases). The germline CDR1 and CDR2 sequences are PRHDT and FYEKMQ (reference sequence). This CDR3 comprises 15 residues. With 5 bases removed from V and 4 bases from J, the gap between germline ends came to 15 bases. Here the CDR3 reads CASSRGTEGYNEQFF. The DNA for the CDR3 is TGTGCCAGCAGCCGGGGGACAGAGGGATACAATGAGCAGTTCTTC.

This clonotype appeared a few times. This chain links TRBV6-1 with TRBJ2-7; maybe TRBD1 (6 bases). The germline CDR1 and CDR2 sequences are MNHNS and SASEGT. CDR3 length equals 17 residues. V lost 0 bases and J 0 bases, leaving 15 bases between the germline ends. CDR3: CASSEALGQFLSYEQYF. The CDR3 DNA reads as TGTGCCAGCAGTGAAGCGCTAGGACAGTTCCTCTCCTACGAGCAGTACTTC.

This chain connects TRBV4-2 to TRBJ2-1; TRBD2 matches at 16 bases. The germline V gene encodes CDR1 LGHNA and CDR2 YNFKEQ. The CDR3 contains 20 residues. Trimming took 4 bases from V and 1 from J; bases not matched to a gene: 10. CDR3 protein: CASSPGGLAGGRGSYNEQFF. DNA of the CDR3: TGTGCCAGCAGCCCGGGGGGACTAGCGGGAGGGCGGGGGTCCTACAATGAGCAGTTCTTC.

This clonotype was picked up a small number of times. The chain uses TRBV4-1 and TRBJ2-1; 8 nucleotides align to TRBD2. Trimming at V came to 3 bases and at J to 4 bases, leaving 8 bases not matched to a gene. In germline, CDR1 is MGHRA, CDR2 YSYEKL. The CDR3 covers 16 residues. Here the CDR3 reads CASSHAVAGQYNEQFF. The CDR3 coding sequence is TGCGCCAGCAGCCATGCCGTAGCGGGACAATACAATGAGCAGTTCTTC.

V and J are TRBV4-2 and TRBJ2-7; TRBD2 matches 7 bases. TRBJ2-5 matches the DNA end more closely, so the J call is doubtful. The CDR3 sequence is 15 residues long. Germline CDR1 reads LGHNA; CDR2 reads YNFKEQ. The CDR3 is CASSQIGEGEETQYF. CDR3 nucleotide sequence: TGTGCCAGCAGCCAAATCGGGGAGGGTGAGGAGACCCAGTACTTC.

The chain has TRBV7-2 and TRBJ2-1; 8 nucleotides line up with TRBD2. The J call may not be correct, given that the DNA end is closer to TRBJ2-7. CDR3 length: 17 residues. Germline values: CDR1 SGHTA, CDR2 FQGNSA. The CDR3 nucleotides read TGTGCCAGCAGCTTAGTTAGTTCCGGGGGGGCCTTCAATGAGCAGTACTTC. Its protein is CASSLVSSGGAFNEQYF.

The chain links TRBV7-2 to TRBJ1-6; weak D call: TRBD1 (5 bases). CDR1 is SGHTA, CDR2 FQGNSA, per germline. The germline V and J ends were trimmed by 1 base and 6 bases, with 13 bases remaining between them. This CDR3 region has 16 residues. CDR3 amino acids: CASSLVGAGTNSPLHF. CDR3 in DNA: TGTGCCAGCAGCTTAGTCGGGGCAGGGACTAATTCACCCCTCCACTTT.

This clonotype was observed a handful of times. V usage is TRBV20-1 and J usage is TRBJ1-2; no reliable D call. Between the trimmed V and J ends, which lost 5 bases and 3 bases, there was a span of 19 bases. Per germline, CDR1 DFQATT and CDR2 SNEGSKA (reference sequence). This CDR3 contains 15 residues. The CDR3 region has the DNA TGCAGTGCTCGGGGAATAGGAAAAAAGGACTATGGCTACACCTTC. It specifies CSARGIGKKDYGYTF.

The V and J genes are TRBV6-1 and TRBJ2-7; 9 positions agree with TRBD1. The CDR3 has 16 amino acids. Germline trimming cut 8 bases from V and 4 bases from J; bases unmatched to any gene: 15. The V gene's germline CDR1 is MNHNS and CDR2 SASEGT. CDR3 coding DNA: TGTGCCAGCCAAGGACTTACCGGGACAGGGATATACGAGCAGTACTTC. The encoded protein is CASQGLTGTGIYEQYF.